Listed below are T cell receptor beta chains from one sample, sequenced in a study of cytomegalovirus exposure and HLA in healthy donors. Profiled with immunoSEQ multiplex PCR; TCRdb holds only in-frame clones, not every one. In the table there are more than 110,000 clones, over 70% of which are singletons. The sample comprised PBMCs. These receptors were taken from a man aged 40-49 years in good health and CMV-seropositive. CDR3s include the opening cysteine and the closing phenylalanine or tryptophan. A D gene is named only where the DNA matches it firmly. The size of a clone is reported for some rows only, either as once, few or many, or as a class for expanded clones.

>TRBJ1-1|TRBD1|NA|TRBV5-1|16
TGCGCCAGCAGCCCCAAGACAGGGAGTGGGGACACTGAAGCTTTCTTT
CASSPKTGSGDTEAFF
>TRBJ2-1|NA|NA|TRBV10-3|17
TGTGCCATCAGTGAGTCAGTGGCAGGCTCTACCTACAATGAGCAGTTCTTC
CAISESVAGSTYNEQFF
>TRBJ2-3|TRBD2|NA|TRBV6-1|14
TGTGCCAGCAGGACTAGCGGGACGTCAGATACGCAGTATTTT
CASRTSGTSDTQYF
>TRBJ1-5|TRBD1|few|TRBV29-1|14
TGCAGCGTTGAAGTGGGACAGGGTAGTAAGGCCCAGCATTTT
CSVEVGQGSKAQHF
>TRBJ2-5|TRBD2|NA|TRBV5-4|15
TGTGCCAGCAGCGGACGGCTAGCGGGAGCGGAGACCCAGTACTTC
CASSGRLAGAETQYF
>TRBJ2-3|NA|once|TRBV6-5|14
TGTGCCAGCAGTCCTCCGGACAACACAGATACGCAGTATTTT
CASSPPDNTDTQYF
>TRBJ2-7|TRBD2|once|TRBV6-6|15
TGTGCCAGCAGTTACCCCGGGACTAGCGGGAATCAGCAGTACTTC
CASSYPGTSGNQQYF
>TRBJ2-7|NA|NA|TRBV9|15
TGTGCCAGCAGCGTAGGGCGGGACCCTTCCTACGAGCAGTACTTC
CASSVGRDPSYEQYF
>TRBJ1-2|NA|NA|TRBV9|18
TGTGCCAGCAGCGTCGGAGAAGGATACAGGGTTCCTAACTATGGCTACACCTTC
CASSVGEGYRVPNYGYTF
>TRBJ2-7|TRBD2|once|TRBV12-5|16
TGTGCTAGTGGTCCTCAATTAGCGGGGCGCTCCTACGAGCAGTACTTC
CASGPQLAGRSYEQYF
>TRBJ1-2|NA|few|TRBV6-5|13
TGTGCCAGCAGCTCCGGAGGGAACTATGGCTACACCTTC
CASSSGGNYGYTF
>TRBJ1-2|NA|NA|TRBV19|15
TGTGCCAGTACCGAAACCAGGGATTCCAACTATGGCTACACCTTC
CASTETRDSNYGYTF
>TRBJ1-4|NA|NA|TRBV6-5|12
TGTGCCAGCAGTTATGTGGGGGGTGAACTGTTTTTT
CASSYVGGELFF
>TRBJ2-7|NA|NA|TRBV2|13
TGTGCCAGCAGTACCAGGGGCTCCTACGAGCAGTACTTC
CASSTRGSYEQYF
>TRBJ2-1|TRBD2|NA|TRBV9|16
TGTGCCAGCAGCGTAGGTGCTAGCGGGAGCGTAAATGAGCAGTTCTTC
CASSVGASGSVNEQFF
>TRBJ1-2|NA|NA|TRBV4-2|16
TGTGCCAGCAGCCTCACTACAACCGGGATGCCCTATGGCTACACCTTC
CASSLTTTGMPYGYTF
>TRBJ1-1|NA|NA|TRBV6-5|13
TGTGCCAGCAGTTACCGTGTGAACACTGAAGCTTTCTTT
CASSYRVNTEAFF
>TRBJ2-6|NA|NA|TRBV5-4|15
TGTGCCAGCAGCTTGCTCCAGGCTGGGGCCAACGTCCTGACTTTC
CASSLLQAGANVLTF
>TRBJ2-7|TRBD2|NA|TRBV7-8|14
TGTGCCAGCAGCCCGAGCGGGATCCGCTACGAGCAGTACTTC
CASSPSGIRYEQYF
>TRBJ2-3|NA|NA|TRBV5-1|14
TGCGCCAGCAGCTTGTCGGGGGGCACAGATACGCAGTATTTT
CASSLSGGTDTQYF
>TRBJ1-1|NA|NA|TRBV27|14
TGTGCCAGCAGCTACTCAGGGGTTAACACTGAAGCTTTCTTT
CASSYSGVNTEAFF
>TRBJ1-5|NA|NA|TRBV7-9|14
TGTGCCAGCAGCTCCAGTCATAGCAATCAGCCCCAGCATTTT
CASSSSHSNQPQHF
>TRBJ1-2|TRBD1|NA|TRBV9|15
TGTGCCAGCAGCGTAGGGGGACAGCCTGACTATGGCTACACCTTC
CASSVGGQPDYGYTF
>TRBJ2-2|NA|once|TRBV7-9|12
TGTGCCAGCAGCGACGGGACCGGGGAGCTGTTTTTT
CASSDGTGELFF
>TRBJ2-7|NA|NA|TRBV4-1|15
TGCGCCAGCAGCCAAGTTGAGGGCGGGCAATACGAGCAGTACTTC
CASSQVEGGQYEQYF
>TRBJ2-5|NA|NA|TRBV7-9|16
TGTGCCAGCAGCCACCTAGCCCCAGGGGCCCAAGAGACCCAGTACTTC
CASSHLAPGAQETQYF
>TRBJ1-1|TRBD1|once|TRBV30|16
TGTGCCTGGACCCCACCGGACAGGGGGCAGAACACTGAAGCTTTCTTT
CAWTPPDRGQNTEAFF
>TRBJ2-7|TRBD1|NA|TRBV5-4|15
TGTGCCAGCAGCTTGCCGGACAGGGGGATCGACGAGCAGTACTTC
CASSLPDRGIDEQYF
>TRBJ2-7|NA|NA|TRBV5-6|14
TGTGCCAGCAGCTTGATCAGCGCTCCCTACGAGCAGTACTTC
CASSLISAPYEQYF